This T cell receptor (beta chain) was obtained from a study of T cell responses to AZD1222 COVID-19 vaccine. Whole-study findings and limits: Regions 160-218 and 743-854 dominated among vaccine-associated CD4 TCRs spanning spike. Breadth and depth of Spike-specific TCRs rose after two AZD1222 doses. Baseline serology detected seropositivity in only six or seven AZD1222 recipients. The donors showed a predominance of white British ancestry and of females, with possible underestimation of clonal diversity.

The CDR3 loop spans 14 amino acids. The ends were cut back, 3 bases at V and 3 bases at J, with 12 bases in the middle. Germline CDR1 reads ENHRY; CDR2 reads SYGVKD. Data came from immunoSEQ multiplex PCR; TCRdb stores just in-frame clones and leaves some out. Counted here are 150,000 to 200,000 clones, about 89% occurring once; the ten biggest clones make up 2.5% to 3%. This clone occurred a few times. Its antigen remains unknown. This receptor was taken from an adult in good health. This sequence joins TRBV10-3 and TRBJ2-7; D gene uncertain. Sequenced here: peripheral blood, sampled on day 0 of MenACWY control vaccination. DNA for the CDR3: TGTGCCATCAGTGAAGGTCTCCCGCTCTACGAGCAGTACTTC. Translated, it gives CAISEGLPLYEQYF.